This T cell receptor beta chain was recorded in a study of blood T cell repertoires in COVID-19. Trimming took 5 bases from V and 4 from J, leaving 14 bases between them. Germline V gene sequence: CDR1 MDHEN, CDR2 SYDVKM. The CDR3 extends over 14 amino acids. Measured with immunoSEQ multiplex PCR; TCRdb has only the in-frame clones, and not every one. The sample lists 170,000 or so clones, about 90% seen once, with roughly 8.6% in the top ten. The sequencing input was PBMCs or T cells enriched from blood (not recorded which). The origin of this receptor is a woman in her late teens or twenties who had recovered from COVID-19. The chain uses TRBV28 and TRBJ2-5, with D possibly TRBD1 on 5 matching bases. As DNA, the CDR3 is TGTGCCAGCAGTCCCCGGCAGGGTGGAGAGACCCAGTACTTC. Translating it yields CASSPRQGGETQYF.